In its sample, the clone carrying this T cell receptor beta chain was seen many times. Researchers used genomic DNA as the template to profile TCR beta VDJ and CDR3. MiXCR, applied by TCRdb to the reads, yields one record per CDR3 protein. The sample yields a few hundred thousand distinct CDR3 sequences, around 32% seen once. This specimen belongs to a study of CD8+CD57+ T cells in acquired aplastic anemia. Study summary: The study obtained an average of about 3.1 ug of DNA from sorted CD4+ and CD8+ cells.

Before being chosen for sequencing, patients had shown CD8+CD57+ cell expansion by flow cytometry. Diagnosis of severe acquired aplastic anemia applied to all patients. The clonotype originates from a human donor with aplastic anemia. The sample comprised sorted CD4+, CD8+, or CD8+CD57+ T cells (not recorded which) from PBMCs.

CDR3 nucleotide sequence: TGTGCCAGCAGTCCCAGGACAGGGTGGGACTCTGGGGCCAACGTCCTGACTTTC. As protein: CASSPRTGWDSGANVLTF. The chain employs TRBV27 and TRBJ2-6; TRBD1 aligns across 8 bases. The CDR3 totals 18 residues. Germline loops: CDR1 MNHEY, CDR2 SMNVEV (reference sequence). V lost 5 bases and J lost 0; bases outside the gene matches: 9.